The 25 T cell receptor beta chains below were found in one sample sequenced in a study of T cells in Graves' hyperthyroidism and ophthalmopathy. Template material for amplifying TCR beta CDR3 regions consisted of RNA transcripts. When the TCR CDR3 underwent first-round RT-PCR, the HTBI primer set was used. TCRdb re-derived calls from the multiplex PCR reads in MiXCR, one entry per CDR3 protein. The sample consists of nearly 250,000 distinct CDR3 sequences, around 15% of them appearing once. The specimen sequenced was blood. The source of these receptors is a woman younger than 30 with Graves' ophthalmopathy.

This clonotype was seen at least ten times. The chain uses TRBV10-3 and TRBJ2-1; 7 positions match TRBD1. The J segment lost 6 bases and the V segment lost 1 base, leaving 6 bases of the junction unmatched. Germline lookup yields CDR1 ENHRY and CDR2 SYGVKD. CDR3 length equals 15 residues. The CDR3 DNA reads TGTGCCATCAGTGAGTATCAGGGGGTGAGCAATGAGCAGTTCTTC. Its protein is CAISEYQGVSNEQFF.

A few counts support this clonotype. This chain uses TRBV6-1 with TRBJ2-7, with 7 bases identical to TRBD1. V trimming: 7 bases; J trimming: 3 bases; junction bases outside the gene matches: 9. The CDR3 spans 14 residues. Germline V CDR1 and CDR2: MNHNS, SASEGT. The CDR3 DNA is TGTGCCAGCACCAAGCGACAGGGACACTACGAGCAGTACTTC. This translates into CASTKRQGHYEQYF.

The table lists this clonotype with many counts. The genes are TRBV27 and TRBJ2-6; D unclear. Germline V gene lookup returns CDR1 MNHEY and CDR2 SMNVEV (reference sequence). V shed 6 bases and J shed 0 bases, with 9 bases lying between them. CDR3 size: 15 residues. The CDR3 protein is CASRIGGSGANVLTF. The CDR3 nucleotides are TGTGCCAGCAGGATCGGCGGCTCTGGGGCCAACGTCCTGACTTTC.

This clonotype has a handful of counts. The chain has TRBV25-1 and TRBJ2-5, with D uncertain. The CDR3 extends over 15 amino acids. Germline values: CDR1 MGHDK, CDR2 SYGVNS. The V end was cut by 0 bases, the J end by 0 bases, with 8 bases between. The CDR3 bases are TGTGCCAGCAGTGAATATTACAGTGACCAAGAGACCCAGTACTTC. The encoded protein is CASSEYYSDQETQYF.

This clonotype was found many times. The V call is TRBV11-2, the J call TRBJ2-2, with D tentatively TRBD2 (6 bases). Germline values: CDR1 SGHAT, CDR2 FQNNGV. The CDR3 consists of 17 residues. V dropped 6 bases and J dropped 3 bases, with 20 bases sitting between them. For the CDR3, the DNA is TGTGCCAGCAGACCGCCGGGACTCCCCTCGGACACCGGGGAGCTGTTTTTT. Protein sequence: CASRPPGLPSDTGELFF.

The chain joins TRBV5-4 to TRBJ1-3; D is uncertain. Germline V gives CDR1 SGHNT, CDR2 YYREEE (reference sequence). Between the trimmed V and J ends, which lost 3 bases and 0 bases, there was a span of 25 bases. The CDR3 has 20 amino acids. The CDR3 coding sequence is TGTGCCAGCAGCTCCGGTCGGGCCCAGTCCGCTCGTCACTCTGGAAACACCATATATTTT. This codes for CASSSGRAQSARHSGNTIYF.

This clonotype was counted many times. The chain uses TRBV3-1 and TRBJ1-2; TRBD1 agrees at 7 bases. V gave up 0 bases and J gave up 10 bases; unmatched junction bases: 14. The CDR3 has 16 residues. Germline V lookup: CDR1 LGHDT, CDR2 YNNKEL (reference sequence). The CDR3 coding sequence is TGTGCCAGCAGCCAAGATCTTATTGGGACAGCGAATGTCTACACCTTC. Translating it yields CASSQDLIGTANVYTF.

The rearrangement joins TRBV7-8 to TRBJ1-1, with 7 bases aligning to TRBD1. V lost 5 bases, J lost 0 bases, and 6 bases stayed unmatched. The germline V gene encodes CDR1 SGHVS and CDR2 FQNEAQ. The CDR3 runs 15 residues. CDR3 nucleotide sequence: TGTGCCAGCAGCGGGGGACAGTATTTGAACACTGAAGCTTTCTTT. Its protein product is CASSGGQYLNTEAFF.

This clonotype has more than one count but fewer than ten. A read error is possible here, since a much larger clone lies one base away. The chain has TRBV28 and TRBJ2-7, with D uncertain. The CDR3 sequence is 14 residues long. From germline, CDR1 is MDHEN and CDR2 SYDVKM. Here the CDR3 reads CASSFHGRSCEQYF. The CDR3 nucleotides are TGTGCCAGCAGTTTTCACGGCCGCTCCTGCGAGCAGTACTTC.

This clonotype occurred many times. DNA for the CDR3: TGTGCCACCAGCAGAGATTATGGGCGGACTAGCACAGATACGCAGTATTTT. It specifies CATSRDYGRTSTDTQYF. The J gene is TRBJ2-3, the V gene TRBV15, with D tentatively TRBD2 (5 bases). Trimming took off 0 bases at V and 0 bases at J, with 13 bases between the two ends. Germline V gives CDR1 LNHNV, CDR2 YYDKDF (reference sequence). This CDR3 comprises 17 residues.

This clonotype has ten or more counts. This sequence joins TRBV6-1 and TRBJ1-1; 7 bases are shared with TRBD1. This CDR3 is built from 13 residues. V shed 9 bases and J 6 bases; nucleotides not matched to a gene: 10. Germline assignment: CDR1 MNHNS and CDR2 SASEGT. The CDR3 region is CASEDYRGPEAFF. In DNA, the CDR3 is TGTGCCAGTGAGGACTACAGGGGCCCTGAAGCTTTCTTT.

This clonotype was seen at least ten times. The chain has TRBV18 and TRBJ2-5; unclear D gene. Germline assignment: CDR1 KGHSH and CDR2 LQKENI. V lost 5 bases to trimming and J lost 5 bases, with 9 bases between them. This CDR3 region has 12 residues. The CDR3 DNA is TGTGCCAGCTCAGCCCATGGGGAGACCCAGTACTTC. Translation: CASSAHGETQYF.

This clonotype was seen at least ten times. The gene calls are TRBV4-2 and TRBJ2-6, with D possibly matching TRBD1 (6 bases). V lost 0 bases, J lost 2 bases, and 8 bases lay in between. CDR1 and CDR2 from the germline V gene are LGHNA and YNFKEQ. This CDR3 is 16 amino acids long. The CDR3 DNA reads TGTGCCAGCAGCCAAGATGGGGGCGCTGGGGCCAACGTCCTGACTTTC. Residues: CASSQDGGAGANVLTF.

There are many counts of this clonotype. The chain is built from TRBV6-1 and TRBJ1-1; D remains ambiguous. Germline loops: CDR1 MNHNS, CDR2 SASEGT. Trimming shortened V by 0 bases and J by 10 bases, and 12 bases separated the two germline ends. CDR3 length: 13 amino acids. The CDR3, as DNA: TGTGCCAGCAGTGAAGCGCTTTGGGGTGGAGCTTTCTTT. Amino acid sequence: CASSEALWGGAFF.

This clonotype came up many times. This rearrangement joins TRBV20-1 to TRBJ1-1; no reliable D call. The CDR3 has 12 residues. The germline V and J ends were trimmed by 5 bases and 1 base, with 8 bases remaining between them. The germline gives CDR1 DFQATT, CDR2 SNEGSKA (reference sequence). Written as DNA, the CDR3 is TGCAGTGCTCCGGACGGGAACACTGAAGCTTTCTTT. As protein: CSAPDGNTEAFF.

The chain uses TRBV5-6 and TRBJ2-5; TRBD2 matches 9 bases. CDR3 length: 15 residues. CDR1 and CDR2 from the germline V gene are SGHDT and YYEEEE. V shed 2 bases, J shed 5 bases, and the junction held 7 bases outside the gene matches. The CDR3 coding sequence is TGTGCCAGCAGCTTTCGGTCTCTAGCGGGGGAGACCCAGTACTTC. Translation: CASSFRSLAGETQYF.

There are a few counts of this clonotype. The V call is TRBV20-1, the J call TRBJ1-2; 9 bases fit TRBD1. The ends lost 6 bases at V and 4 bases at J; junction bases unmatched: 9. The CDR3 is made up of 14 amino acids. Germline CDR1 and CDR2: DFQATT and SNEGSKA (reference sequence). The DNA for the CDR3 is TGCAGTGCCCAACGGGGACAGGGCCCCTATGGCTACACCTTC. Encoded protein: CSAQRGQGPYGYTF.

This clonotype occurred many times. The rearrangement links TRBV7-2 to TRBJ2-1, with a weak D call TRBD2 (5 bases). The V end lost 2 bases, the J end lost 8 bases, and 16 bases lay between the germline ends. This CDR3 is built from 15 residues. CDR1 is SGHTA and CDR2 is FQGNSA in the germline V gene. CDR3 in amino acids: CASSLIGGPTDEQFF. The CDR3 bases are TGTGCCAGCAGCTTAATCGGCGGGCCGACGGATGAGCAGTTCTTC. The variable domain in full, completed from reference TRBV7-2 and TRBJ2-1, reads GAGVSQSPSNKVTEKGKDVELRCDPISGHTALYWYRQSLGQGLEFLIYFQGNSAPDKSGLPSDRFSAERTGGSVSTLTIQRTQQEDSAVYLCASSLIGGPTDEQFFGPGTRLTVL.

This clonotype was recorded many times. V is TRBV3-1 and J is TRBJ1-2; 7 positions agree with TRBD1. V shed 4 bases, J shed 6 bases, and the junction held 11 bases outside the gene matches. CDR1 is LGHDT, CDR2 YNNKEL, per germline (reference sequence). This CDR3 has 15 residues. The CDR3 DNA reads as TGTGCCAGCAGCCGCCGGACAGGCCGGGGGCATGGCTACACCTTC. Protein sequence: CASSRRTGRGHGYTF.

This clonotype was counted ten times or more. The CDR3 DNA reads TGTGCCAGCAGTTCAGGACCCCCGGGTCTGAATGAGCAGTTCTTC. It translates to CASSSGPPGLNEQFF. The chain employs TRBV12-3 or TRBV12-4 and TRBJ2-1; the D is unclear. The germline V and J ends were trimmed by 4 bases and 7 bases, with 17 bases remaining between them. The CDR3 loop spans 15 amino acids.

In this sample, this clonotype turned up many times. The rearrangement links TRBV5-1 to TRBJ1-2; D is possibly TRBD1 (5 bases). Germline CDR1 is SGHRS and CDR2 is YFSETQ. The CDR3 sequence is 15 residues long. Trimming stripped 4 bases from V and 5 bases from J, with 18 bases between. The CDR3 is CASSKEGRKEYGYTF. The CDR3 DNA follows: TGCGCCAGCAGCAAGGAGGGACGAAAAGAATATGGCTACACCTTC.

Ten or more counts support this clonotype. The chain joins TRBV5-1 to TRBJ2-1; 9 nucleotides line up with TRBD2. V shed 1 base and J 4 bases; nucleotides not matched to a gene: 3. CDR3 length: 15 amino acids. CDR1 SGHRS and CDR2 YFSETQ come from the germline V gene. The CDR3 DNA reads TGCGCCAGCAGCTTGCTAGCGGGAACTTACAATGAGCAGTTCTTC. Translation: CASSLLAGTYNEQFF.

V gene TRBV4-2 combines with J gene TRBJ2-5, with 12 positions matching TRBD2. J gave up 2 bases and V 1 base, and 5 bases lay outside the gene matches. This CDR3 is built from 17 residues. The germline V gene encodes CDR1 LGHNA and CDR2 YNFKEQ. The CDR3, as DNA: TGTGCCAGCAGCCAAGGGTCGGGACTAGCGGGTCAAGAGACCCAGTACTTC. Translated: CASSQGSGLAGQETQYF.

This clonotype was detected many times. The chain recombines TRBV6-2 or TRBV6-3 with TRBJ1-5; D uncertain. The CDR3 has 14 amino acids. The V end was cut by 3 bases, the J end by 1 base, with 7 bases between. Germline CDR1 reads MNHEY; CDR2 reads SVGEGT. The CDR3 region is CASSYRGSNQPQHF. In DNA form, the CDR3 reads TGTGCCAGCAGTTATCGAGGGAGCAATCAGCCCCAGCATTTT.

This clonotype was found many times. The genes are TRBV6-6 and TRBJ2-1, with D possibly TRBD1 on 5 matching bases. With 0 bases removed from V and 7 bases from J, the gap between germline ends came to 13 bases. The CDR3 totals 15 residues. Germline values: CDR1 MNHNY, CDR2 SVGAGI (reference sequence). As DNA, the CDR3 is TGTGCCAGCAGTTACTCGGGCCAGGGAAGAAATGAGCAGTTCTTC. This codes for CASSYSGQGRNEQFF.